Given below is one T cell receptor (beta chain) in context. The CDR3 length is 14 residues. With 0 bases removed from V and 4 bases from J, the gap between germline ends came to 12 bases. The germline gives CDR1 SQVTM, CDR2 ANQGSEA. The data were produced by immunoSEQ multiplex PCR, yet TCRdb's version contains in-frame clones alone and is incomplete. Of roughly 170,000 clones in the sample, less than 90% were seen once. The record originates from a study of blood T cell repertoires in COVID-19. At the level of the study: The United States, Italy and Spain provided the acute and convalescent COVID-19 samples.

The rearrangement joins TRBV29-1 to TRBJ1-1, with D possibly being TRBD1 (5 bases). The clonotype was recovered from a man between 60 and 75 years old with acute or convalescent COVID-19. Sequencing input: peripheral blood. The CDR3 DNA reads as TGCAGCGTTGAAGATCTTAGGGGAGGCACTGAAGCTTTCTTT. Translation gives CSVEDLRGGTEAFF.